One sample yielded the 2 T cell receptor beta chains listed below, sequenced in a study of T cell changes during pregnancy in multiple sclerosis. Clones were sequenced by immunoSEQ multiplex PCR, and TCRdb holds only the in-frame ones, with some missing. The sample records 35,000 to 50,000 clones, about 91% being singletons. Specimen: CD4+ T cells from peripheral blood mononuclear cells, collected after pregnancy. The receptors come from a female donor in good health, enrolled as a control in a pregnancy study.

The chain carries TRBV10-3 and TRBJ2-5, with a tentative D call TRBD2 (6 bases). This CDR3 has 14 amino acids. From germline, CDR1 is ENHRY and CDR2 SYGVKD. Trimming cost V 8 bases and J 5 bases, with 18 bases left between them. As DNA, the CDR3 is TGTGCCATCCTGGCAGGGAGGATGATTGAGACCCAGTACTTC. As protein: CAILAGRMIETQYF.

The rearrangement uses TRBV15 and TRBJ2-7; D is possibly TRBD2 (6 bases). CDR1 and CDR2 from the germline V gene are LNHNV and YYDKDF (reference sequence). Trimming shortened V by 0 bases and J by 3 bases, and 9 bases separated the two germline ends. This CDR3 spans 14 amino acids. CDR3 sequence reads: CATSREGGRYEQYF. The CDR3, as DNA: TGTGCCACCAGCAGAGAGGGGGGACGCTACGAGCAGTACTTC.